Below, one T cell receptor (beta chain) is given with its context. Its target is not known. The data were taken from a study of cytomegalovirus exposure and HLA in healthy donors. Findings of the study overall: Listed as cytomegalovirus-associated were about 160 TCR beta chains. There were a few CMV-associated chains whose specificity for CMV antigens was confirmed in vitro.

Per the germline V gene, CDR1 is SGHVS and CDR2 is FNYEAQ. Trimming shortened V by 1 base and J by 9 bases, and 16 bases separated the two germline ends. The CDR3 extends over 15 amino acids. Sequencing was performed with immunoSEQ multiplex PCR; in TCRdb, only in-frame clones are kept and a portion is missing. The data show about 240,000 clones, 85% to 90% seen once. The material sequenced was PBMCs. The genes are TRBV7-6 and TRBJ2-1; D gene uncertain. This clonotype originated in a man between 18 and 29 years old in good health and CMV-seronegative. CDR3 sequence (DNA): TGTGCCAGCAGCTTAGAAAATGACTGGCAGTCTGAGCAGTTCTTC. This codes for CASSLENDWQSEQFF.